The source of this T cell receptor beta chain is a study of T cells in Graves' hyperthyroidism and ophthalmopathy. Study-level background: The authors collected peripheral blood at initial diagnosis, before any treatment. Findings of the study overall: Most thyroid clonotypes expanded above 0.001 were also detected in blood.

In patients aged 18 to 65, hyperthyroidism was newly diagnosed, with duration under 2 months. Isolation of PBMCs was performed on 8.5 to 10 ml fresh peripheral blood. The table lists this clonotype with many counts. The antigen is not known. TCR beta CDR3 sequences were amplified from RNA transcripts. HTBI primers were used for first-round RT-PCR of the TCR CDR3. One entry per CDR3 protein, called by TCRdb with MiXCR from the multiplex PCR reads. The table lists 690,000 or so distinct CDR3 sequences, 18% of them singletons. Deletions cut 1 base from V and 8 bases from J, with 14 bases between. There are 14 residues in the CDR3. Germline CDR1 and CDR2: LGHDT and YNNKEL (reference sequence).

The receptor's source is a woman between 45 and 60 years old with Graves' hyperthyroidism that later progressed to Graves' ophthalmopathy. Material for sequencing was blood. The chain carries TRBV3-1 and TRBJ1-2; D remains unclear. The DNA for the CDR3 is TGTGCCAGCAGCCAAGTTTTAACGATTGAAGGCTACACCTTC. This sequence encodes CASSQVLTIEGYTF.